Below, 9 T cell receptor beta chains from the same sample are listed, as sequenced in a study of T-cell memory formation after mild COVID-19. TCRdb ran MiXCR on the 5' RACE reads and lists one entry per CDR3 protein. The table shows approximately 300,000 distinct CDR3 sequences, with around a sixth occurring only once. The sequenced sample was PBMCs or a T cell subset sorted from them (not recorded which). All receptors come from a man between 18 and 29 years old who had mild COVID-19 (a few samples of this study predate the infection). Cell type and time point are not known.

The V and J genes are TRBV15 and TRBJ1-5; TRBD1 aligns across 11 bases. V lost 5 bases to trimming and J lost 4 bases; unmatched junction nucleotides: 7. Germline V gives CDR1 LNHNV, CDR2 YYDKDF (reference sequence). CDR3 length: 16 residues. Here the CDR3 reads CATSAGGQGANQPQHF. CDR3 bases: TGTGCCACCAGCGCTGGAGGACAGGGGGCGAATCAGCCCCAGCATTTT.

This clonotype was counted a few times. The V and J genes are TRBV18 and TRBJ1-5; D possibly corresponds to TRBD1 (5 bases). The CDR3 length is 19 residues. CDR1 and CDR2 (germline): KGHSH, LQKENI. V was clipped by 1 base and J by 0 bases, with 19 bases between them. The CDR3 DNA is TGTGCCAGCTCACCACTGCCTGGGACGGTTAGATATAGCAATCAGCCCCAGCATTTT. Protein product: CASSPLPGTVRYSNQPQHF.

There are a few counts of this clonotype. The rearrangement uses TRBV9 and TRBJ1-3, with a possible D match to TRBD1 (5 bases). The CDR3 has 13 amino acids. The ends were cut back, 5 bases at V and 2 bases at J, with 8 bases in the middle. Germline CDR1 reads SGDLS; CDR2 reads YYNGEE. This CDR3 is CASSWGAGNTIYF. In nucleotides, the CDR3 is TGTGCCAGCAGTTGGGGCGCTGGAAACACCATATATTTT.

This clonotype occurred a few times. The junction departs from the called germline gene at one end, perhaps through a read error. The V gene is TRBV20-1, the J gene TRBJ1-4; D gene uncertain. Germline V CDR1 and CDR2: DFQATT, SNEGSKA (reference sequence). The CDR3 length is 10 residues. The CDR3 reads CSARGREISF. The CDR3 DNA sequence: TGCAGTGCTAGAGGCCGGGAGATAAGTTTT.

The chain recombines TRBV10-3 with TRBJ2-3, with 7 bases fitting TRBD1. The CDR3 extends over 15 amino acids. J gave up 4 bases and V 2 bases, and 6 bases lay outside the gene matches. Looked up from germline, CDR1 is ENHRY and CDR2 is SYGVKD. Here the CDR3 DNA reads TGTGCCATCAGTGAGGACAGGGTGGGGGCAGATACGCAGTATTTT. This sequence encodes CAISEDRVGADTQYF.

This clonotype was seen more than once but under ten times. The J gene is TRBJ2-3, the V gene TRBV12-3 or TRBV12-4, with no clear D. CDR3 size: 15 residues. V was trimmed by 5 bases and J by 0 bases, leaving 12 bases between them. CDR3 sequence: CASSPSSISTDTQYF. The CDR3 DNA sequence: TGTGCCAGCAGTCCCAGCTCAATTAGCACAGATACGCAGTATTTT.

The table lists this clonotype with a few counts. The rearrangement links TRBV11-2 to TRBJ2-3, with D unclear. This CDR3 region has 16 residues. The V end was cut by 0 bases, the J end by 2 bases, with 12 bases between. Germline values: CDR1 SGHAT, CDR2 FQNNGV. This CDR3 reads CASSLDFKGYTDTQYF. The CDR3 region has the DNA TGTGCCAGCAGCTTAGATTTTAAGGGTTACACAGATACGCAGTATTTT.

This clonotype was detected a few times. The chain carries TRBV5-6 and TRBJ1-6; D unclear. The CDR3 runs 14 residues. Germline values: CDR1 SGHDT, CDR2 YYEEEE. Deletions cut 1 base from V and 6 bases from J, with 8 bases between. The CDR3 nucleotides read TGTGCCAGCAGCTTGACCGACCGTAATTCACCCCTCCACTTT. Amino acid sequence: CASSLTDRNSPLHF.

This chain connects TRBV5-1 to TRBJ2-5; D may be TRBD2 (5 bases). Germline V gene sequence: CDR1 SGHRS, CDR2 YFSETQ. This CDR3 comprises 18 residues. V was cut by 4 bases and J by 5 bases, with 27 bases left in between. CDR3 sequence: CASSPEGVRLVNWETQYF. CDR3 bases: TGCGCCAGCAGCCCAGAGGGTGTACGGCTCGTGAACTGGGAGACCCAGTACTTC.